The clone carrying this T cell receptor beta chain was detected only a few times. Trimming stripped 3 bases from V and 7 bases from J, with 7 bases between. Germline CDR1 is SGHTA and CDR2 is FQGTGA. This CDR3 comprises 13 residues. These data come from a study of HIV-infected patients and healthy controls. One entry per CDR3 protein results from TCRdb running MiXCR on the 5' RACE reads. The sample includes around 67,000 distinct CDR3 sequences, 16% of them seen just once. Input material: CD4+ T cells from blood. The rearrangement links TRBV7-3 to TRBJ1-6, with unresolved D. The TCR was taken from a human donor in good health. The CDR3 nucleotides read TGTGCCAGCAGCTTTGGGCCCAATTCACCCCTCCACTTT. This translates into CASSFGPNSPLHF.